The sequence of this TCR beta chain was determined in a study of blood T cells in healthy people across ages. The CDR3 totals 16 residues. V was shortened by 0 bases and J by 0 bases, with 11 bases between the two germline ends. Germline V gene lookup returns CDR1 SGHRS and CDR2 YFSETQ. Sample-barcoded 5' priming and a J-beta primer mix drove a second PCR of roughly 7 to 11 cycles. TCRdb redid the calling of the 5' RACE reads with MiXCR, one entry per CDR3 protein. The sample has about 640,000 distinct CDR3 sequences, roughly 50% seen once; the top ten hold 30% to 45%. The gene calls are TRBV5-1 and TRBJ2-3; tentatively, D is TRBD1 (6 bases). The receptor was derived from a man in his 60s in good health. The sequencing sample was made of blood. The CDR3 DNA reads TGCGCCAGCAGCTTGGGAGAGGGGGTTAGCACAGATACGCAGTATTTT. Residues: CASSLGEGVSTDTQYF.